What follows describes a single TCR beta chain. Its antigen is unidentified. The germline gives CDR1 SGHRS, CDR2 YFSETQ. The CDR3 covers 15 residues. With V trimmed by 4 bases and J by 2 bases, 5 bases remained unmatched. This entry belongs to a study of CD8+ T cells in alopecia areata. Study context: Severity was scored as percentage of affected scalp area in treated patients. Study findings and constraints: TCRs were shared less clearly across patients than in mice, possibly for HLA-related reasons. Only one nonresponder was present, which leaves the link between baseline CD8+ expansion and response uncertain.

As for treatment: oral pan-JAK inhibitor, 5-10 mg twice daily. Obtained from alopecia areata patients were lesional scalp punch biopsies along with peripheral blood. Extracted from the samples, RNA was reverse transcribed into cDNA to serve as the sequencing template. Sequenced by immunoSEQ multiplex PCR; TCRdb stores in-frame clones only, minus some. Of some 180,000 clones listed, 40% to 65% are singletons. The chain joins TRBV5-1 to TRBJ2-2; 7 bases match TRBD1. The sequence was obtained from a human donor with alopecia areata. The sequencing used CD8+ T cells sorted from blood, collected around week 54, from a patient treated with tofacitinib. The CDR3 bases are TGCGCCAGCAGCCAAGGGACAGAAAACACCGGGGAGCTGTTTTTT. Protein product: CASSQGTENTGELFF.